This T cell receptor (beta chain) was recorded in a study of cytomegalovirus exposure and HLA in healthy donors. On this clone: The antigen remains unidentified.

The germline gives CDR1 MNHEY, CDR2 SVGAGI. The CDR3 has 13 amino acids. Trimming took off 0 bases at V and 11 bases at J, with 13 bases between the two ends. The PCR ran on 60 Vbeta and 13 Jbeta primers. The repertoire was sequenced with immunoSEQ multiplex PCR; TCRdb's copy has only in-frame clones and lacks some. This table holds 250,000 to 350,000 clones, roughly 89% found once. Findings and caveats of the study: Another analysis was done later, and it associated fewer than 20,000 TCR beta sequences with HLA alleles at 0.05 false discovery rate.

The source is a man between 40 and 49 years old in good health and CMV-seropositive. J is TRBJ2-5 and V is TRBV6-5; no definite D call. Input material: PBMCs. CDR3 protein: CASSYSFASEQYF. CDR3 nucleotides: TGTGCCAGCAGTTACTCATTTGCGAGTGAGCAGTACTTC.